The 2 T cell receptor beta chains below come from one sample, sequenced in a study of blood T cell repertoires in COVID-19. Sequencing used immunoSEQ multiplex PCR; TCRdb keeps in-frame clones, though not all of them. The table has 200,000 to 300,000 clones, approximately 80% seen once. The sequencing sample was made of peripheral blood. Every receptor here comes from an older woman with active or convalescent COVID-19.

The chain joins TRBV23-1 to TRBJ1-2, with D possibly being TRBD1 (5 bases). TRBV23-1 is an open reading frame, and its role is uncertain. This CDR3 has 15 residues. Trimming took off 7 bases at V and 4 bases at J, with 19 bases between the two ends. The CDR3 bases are TGCGCCAGCACCGAATGGGGCAGGGCCGGCTATGGCTACACCTTC. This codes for CASTEWGRAGYGYTF.

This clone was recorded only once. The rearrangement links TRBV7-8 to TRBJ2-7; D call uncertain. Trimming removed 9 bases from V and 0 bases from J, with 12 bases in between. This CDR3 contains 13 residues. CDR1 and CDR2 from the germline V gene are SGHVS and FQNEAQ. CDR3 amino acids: CASSHRVSYEQYV. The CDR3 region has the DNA TGTGCCAGTTCTCACCGAGTCTCCTACGAGCAGTACGTC.